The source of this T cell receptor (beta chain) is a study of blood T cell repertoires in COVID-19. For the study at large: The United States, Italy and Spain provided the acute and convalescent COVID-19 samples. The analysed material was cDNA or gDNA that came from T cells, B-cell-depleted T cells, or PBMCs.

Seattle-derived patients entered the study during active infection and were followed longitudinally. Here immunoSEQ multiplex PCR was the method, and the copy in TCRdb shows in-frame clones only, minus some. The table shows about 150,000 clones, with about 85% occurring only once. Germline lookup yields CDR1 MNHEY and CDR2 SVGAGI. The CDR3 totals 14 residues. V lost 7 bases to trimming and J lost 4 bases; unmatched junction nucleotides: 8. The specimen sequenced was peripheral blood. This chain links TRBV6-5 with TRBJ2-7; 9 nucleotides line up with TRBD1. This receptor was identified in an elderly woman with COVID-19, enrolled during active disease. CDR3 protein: CASKRQGDAYEQYF. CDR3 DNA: TGTGCCAGCAAACGACAGGGGGACGCGTACGAGCAGTACTTC.